This T cell receptor (beta chain) is drawn from a study of CD4 T cells in relation to SARS-CoV-2 and coronaviruses. Study in general: A couple of subjects were Hispanic; patients were 7 or 8 males and a handful of females. Regarding the study as a whole: No crossreactivity against non-spike viral proteins was tested here. SARS-CoV-2-driven expansion was significantly weaker in crossreactive than monoreactive clones.

Cryopreserved PBMCs were CD4-enriched, then split into naive and memory cells. This clone has a handful of counts. What it recognizes is unknown. Using immunoSEQ multiplex PCR, the repertoire was profiled, and TCRdb retains in-frame clones only, with some absent. The table shows around 35,000 clones, with approximately 83% occurring only once. CDR3 length: 12 amino acids. From germline, CDR1 is SNHLY and CDR2 FYNNEI. Trimming took off 7 bases at V and 2 bases at J, with 9 bases between the two ends. The sequence was collected from an adult with COVID-19. Input material: memory CD4+ T cells from PBMCs. The rearrangement uses TRBV2 and TRBJ2-7; D ambiguous. Here the CDR3 reads CASTGSTYEQYF. The CDR3 nucleotides are TGTGCCAGCACCGGCAGCACCTACGAGCAGTACTTC. The full variable domain, completed using reference TRBV2 and TRBJ2-7, is EPEVTQTPSHQVTQMGQEVILRCVPISNHLYFYWYRQILGQKVEFLVSFYNNEISEKSEIFDDQFSVERPDGSNFTLKIRSTKLEDSAMYFCASTGSTYEQYFGPGTRLTVT.